This passage covers 24 T cell receptor beta chains from one sample sequenced in a study of metastatic and nonmetastatic thyroid tumors. TCRdb re-clonotyped the PCR reads through MiXCR. The table has some 20,000 clones, approximately 22% seen once; the top ten hold about 70%. All patients were treatment-naive before thyroid surgery. Sequences were obtained from blood. The source is a male donor with papillary thyroid cancer or a benign thyroid nodule (not recorded which). Some clones in this sample may be carry-over from other donors' samples.

This clone was counted at least ten times. This sequence joins TRBV27 and TRBJ2-6, with no clear D. Deletions cut 6 bases from V and 0 bases from J, with 12 bases between. The CDR3 sequence is 16 residues long. Per germline, CDR1 MNHEY and CDR2 SMNVEV (reference sequence). The CDR3 is CASSSIGSSGANVLTF. CDR3 bases: TGTGCCAGCAGCTCAATCGGTAGCTCTGGGGCCAACGTCCTGACTTTC.

CDR3 amino acids: CASSPSGQGGDTQYF. The CDR3 nucleotides read TGTGCCAGCAGCCCCTCGGGACAGGGTGGAGATACGCAGTATTTT. The chain joins TRBV11-2 to TRBJ2-3; 9 bases line up with TRBD1. CDR1 is SGHAT, CDR2 FQNNGV, per germline. The junction had 8 bases not matched to a gene; V was cut back by 5 bases and J by 5 bases. This CDR3 is 15 amino acids long.

This clone was recorded many times. This sequence joins TRBV5-1 and TRBJ2-3; either TRBD1 or TRBD2 may fit D (5 bases each). Germline V CDR1 and CDR2: SGHRS, YFSETQ. The CDR3 extends over 14 amino acids. V lost 7 bases and J 0 bases, leaving 12 bases between the germline ends. The CDR3 is CASGDPSSTDTQYF. The DNA for the CDR3 is TGCGCCAGCGGGGACCCTTCAAGCACAGATACGCAGTATTTT.

The V gene is TRBV6-2 or TRBV6-3, the J gene TRBJ2-7; D possibly uses TRBD1 or TRBD2 (5 bases each). This CDR3 is 14 amino acids long. Germline values: CDR1 MNHEY, CDR2 SVGEGT. The V end lost 7 bases, the J end lost 11 bases, and 24 bases lay between the germline ends. The CDR3 is CASNPYGASYDKYF. CDR3 nucleotides: TGTGCCAGCAACCCCTACGGGGCCTCCTACGACAAGTACTTC.

This clone appeared many times. The rearrangement uses TRBV3-1 and TRBJ2-3; D unclear. Per the germline V gene, CDR1 is LGHDT and CDR2 is YNNKEL (reference sequence). There are 17 residues in the CDR3. Trimming pared 0 bases from V and 0 bases from J, leaving 13 bases between. The CDR3 loop reads CASSQDLGDSSTDTQYF. The CDR3, as DNA: TGTGCCAGCAGCCAAGATTTGGGCGACTCTAGCACAGATACGCAGTATTTT.

This clone was detected many times. V usage is TRBV7-2 and J usage is TRBJ2-7; D remains ambiguous. This CDR3 has 15 residues. The V end lost 0 bases, the J end lost 5 bases, and 14 bases lay between the germline ends. Germline loops: CDR1 SGHTA, CDR2 FQGNSA. CDR3 sequence (DNA): TGTGCCAGCAGCTTAGCGTCCGGGCAGGAACACGAGCAGTACTTC. It translates to CASSLASGQEHEQYF.

This clone has a count of ten or more. This rearrangement joins TRBV7-9 to TRBJ2-2; the D is unclear. This CDR3 is built from 14 residues. Deletions cut 7 bases from V and 6 bases from J, with 15 bases between. Per germline, CDR1 SEHNR and CDR2 FQNEAQ (reference sequence). The CDR3 sequence: CASTEVGVAGELFF. The CDR3 nucleotides read TGTGCCAGCACCGAGGTAGGCGTCGCCGGGGAGCTGTTTTTT.

The chain joins TRBV3-1 to TRBJ1-2, with 9 bases aligning to TRBD1. Unmatched junction bases numbered 7, after V lost 4 bases and J lost 4 bases. Looked up from germline, CDR1 is LGHDT and CDR2 is YNNKEL (reference sequence). The CDR3 totals 15 residues. DNA for the CDR3: TGTGCCAGCAGCCGTCGGGACAGGGTGAGCTATGGCTACACCTTC. It encodes CASSRRDRVSYGYTF.

The chain is built from TRBV5-1 and TRBJ2-1; D unclear. Germline CDR1 and CDR2: SGHRS and YFSETQ. Trimming left V 0 bases short and J 10 bases short, with 8 bases between. The CDR3 is 12 residues long. The CDR3 coding sequence is TGCGCCAGCAGCTTGGTGAGGTGGGAGCAGTTCTTC. It translates to CASSLVRWEQFF.

This clone showed up many times. This chain connects TRBV6-1 to TRBJ2-1, with 9 bases lining up with TRBD2. The CDR3 is 13 amino acids. With V trimmed by 6 bases and J by 5 bases, 2 bases remained unmatched. CDR1 and CDR2 (germline): MNHNS, SASEGT. In DNA, the CDR3 is TGTGCCAGCAGGACTAGCGGCAACAATGAGCAGTTCTTC. It encodes CASRTSGNNEQFF.

This clone was seen many times. This may arise from a read error, as a much more abundant clone is one base away. Other DNA sequences of this sample code for an identical CDR3. The chain combines TRBV6-1 with TRBJ2-6; the D gene is possibly TRBD1 (6 bases). V was trimmed by 5 bases and J by 1 base, leaving 9 bases between them. This CDR3 comprises 15 residues. Germline loops: CDR1 MNHNS, CDR2 SASEGT. Here the CDR3 reads CASSSGVSGANVLTF. CDR3 nucleotides: TGTGCCAGCAGTTCAGGGGTTTCTGGGGCCAACGTCCTGACTTTC.

This clone was seen repeatedly, ten times or more. A much larger clone differs by one base, so this may be a read error. This sample also contains other DNA sequences that code for the same CDR3. The DNA for the CDR3 is TGTGCCAGCCTCCTGACTGGCGGGTTGTACAATGAGCAGTTCTTC. Its translation: CASLLTGGLYNEQFF. V gene TRBV28 combines with J gene TRBJ2-1; TRBD2 might be the D (5 bases). The V end lost 8 bases, the J end lost 4 bases, and 18 bases lay between the germline ends. Looked up from germline, CDR1 is MDHEN and CDR2 is SYDVKM. This CDR3 contains 15 residues.

This clone has a count of ten or more. The gene calls are TRBV15 and TRBJ2-5; 10 bases fit TRBD1. V lost 6 bases and J lost 9; bases outside the gene matches: 10. Germline CDR1 reads LNHNV; CDR2 reads YYDKDF (reference sequence). The CDR3 extends over 14 amino acids. This CDR3 reads CATSTDRGSRAQYF. CDR3 nucleotides: TGTGCCACCAGTACGGACAGGGGGAGTAGGGCCCAGTACTTC. The full variable domain, with the rest looked up from reference TRBV15 and TRBJ2-5, is DAMVIQNPRYQVTQFGKPVTLSCSQTLNHNVMYWYQQKSSQAPKLLFHYYDKDFNNEADTPDNFQSRRPNTSFCFLDIRSPGLGDTAMYLCATSTDRGSRAQYFGPGTRLLVL.

V and J are TRBV11-3 and TRBJ2-5; either TRBD1 or TRBD2 may supply D (6 bases each). The ends were cut back, 3 bases at V and 1 base at J, with 9 bases in the middle. The CDR3 runs to 14 residues. The V gene's germline CDR1 is SGHNT and CDR2 YENEEA. As DNA, the CDR3 is TGTGCCAGCAGCTTGGGGGGCCTCCAAGAGACCCAGTACTTC. This codes for CASSLGGLQETQYF.

This clone is labeled medium-sized (0.01 to 0.1%). V and J are TRBV6-1 and TRBJ2-3; 9 bases line up with TRBD1. There are 16 residues in the CDR3. Looked up from germline, CDR1 is MNHNS and CDR2 is SASEGT. Trimming took 2 bases from V and 3 from J; bases not matched to a gene: 6. The CDR3 loop reads CASSEPPGTGTDTQYF. The CDR3 nucleotides are TGTGCCAGCAGTGAACCCCCCGGGACAGGGACAGATACGCAGTATTTT.

This clone was detected only a few times. The chain employs TRBV28 and TRBJ2-1, with a tentative D call TRBD2 (6 bases). The CDR3 loop spans 17 amino acids. CDR1 is MDHEN and CDR2 is SYDVKM in the germline V gene. The V and J ends lost 1 base and 7 bases respectively, with 20 bases between them. CDR3 loop: CASSLLVPIGSTNEQFF. CDR3 DNA: TGTGCCAGCAGTTTATTAGTCCCTATCGGGAGTACAAATGAGCAGTTCTTC.

This clone was counted at least ten times. The V gene is TRBV10-3, the J gene TRBJ2-3; 9 bases are a match to TRBD1. Germline CDR1 and CDR2: ENHRY and SYGVKD. V dropped 3 bases and J dropped 0; count of bases not matched to a gene: 7. This CDR3 is 17 amino acids long. CDR3 coding DNA: TGTGCCATCAGTGATCAGGACAGGGGCCCTAGCACAGATACGCAGTATTTT. Protein: CAISDQDRGPSTDTQYF.

This chain uses TRBV28 with TRBJ2-3; the D is unclear. The CDR3 length is 15 residues. The germline V and J ends were trimmed by 0 bases and 6 bases, with 13 bases remaining between them. Germline loops: CDR1 MDHEN, CDR2 SYDVKM. The CDR3 protein is CASSLWGSIGDTQYF. The CDR3 DNA is TGTGCCAGCAGTTTATGGGGGTCGATCGGGGATACGCAGTATTTT.

This clone has more than one count but fewer than ten. A read error may produce the germline difference seen at one junction end. The V call is TRBV10-1, the J call TRBJ1-5, with D possibly being TRBD1 (5 bases). Looked up from germline, CDR1 is WNHNN and CDR2 is SYGVQD (reference sequence). The CDR3 is 16 residues long. The chain's CDR3 is CASSEWGEYSNQHQNF. In DNA, the CDR3 is TGCGCCAGCAGTGAATGGGGGGAGTATAGCAATCAGCACCAGAATTTT.

This clone was seen ten or more times. V usage is TRBV13 and J usage is TRBJ2-3, with D unresolved. Looked up from germline, CDR1 is PRHDT and CDR2 is FYEKMQ (reference sequence). The CDR3 has 15 residues. V was cut by 4 bases and J by 6 bases, with 17 bases left in between. The CDR3 DNA follows: TGTGCCAGCAGCTACCTCCTGGGTGGGAAGGATACGCAGTATTTT. This sequence encodes CASSYLLGGKDTQYF.

V usage is TRBV6-2 or TRBV6-3 and J usage is TRBJ2-1, with 12 bases matching TRBD2. The V segment lost 6 bases and the J segment 0 bases; nucleotides outside the gene matches: 12. CDR1 MNHEY and CDR2 SVGEGT come from the germline V gene. There are 19 residues in the CDR3. The CDR3 bases are TGTGCCAGCAGGGGACTAGCGGGCCTAAAACCGAGCTCCTACAATGAGCAGTTCTTC. Translation: CASRGLAGLKPSSYNEQFF.

This clone appeared many times. CDR3 sequence reads: CASSLITGDNEQFF. The CDR3 region has the DNA TGTGCCAGCTCACTGATTACTGGCGACAATGAGCAGTTCTTC. The chain links TRBV18 to TRBJ2-1; D not resolved. This CDR3 contains 14 residues. Trimming cost V 4 bases and J 5 bases, with 12 bases left between them. The germline CDR1 and CDR2 sequences are KGHSH and LQKENI.

This clone was seen ten or more times. The chain links TRBV12-3 or TRBV12-4 to TRBJ2-2; the D gene is possibly TRBD2 (5 bases). V was shortened by 6 bases and J by 6 bases, with 14 bases between the two germline ends. The CDR3 consists of 14 residues. The CDR3 sequence is CASSTSSPPGELFF. The CDR3 nucleotides read TGTGCCAGCAGCACTAGTAGCCCTCCCGGGGAGCTGTTTTTT.

The chain employs TRBV30 and TRBJ1-2, with D unclear. CDR1 and CDR2 (germline): GTSNPN, SVGIG (reference sequence). The CDR3 contains 13 residues. Trimming stripped 1 base from V and 7 bases from J, with 13 bases between. Here the CDR3 DNA reads TGTGCCTGGAGTGCCATACGGGTCGGTGGCTACACCTTC. Protein product: CAWSAIRVGGYTF.